Listed here are 13 T cell receptor beta chains from one sample, sequenced in a study of blood T cell repertoires in COVID-19. Clones were sequenced by immunoSEQ multiplex PCR, and TCRdb holds only the in-frame ones, with some missing. The sample lists around 200,000 clones, more than 70% occurring once. The material sequenced was peripheral blood. These receptors all stem from a man aged 40-50 years with active or convalescent COVID-19.

The chain employs TRBV30 and TRBJ2-3; 7 bases agree with TRBD2. Germline values: CDR1 GTSNPN, CDR2 SVGIG (reference sequence). The CDR3 runs to 13 residues. V was pared by 2 bases and J by 6 bases, with 5 bases of the junction left unmatched. CDR3 sequence reads: CAWSWGGVDTQYF. The DNA for the CDR3 is TGTGCCTGGAGTTGGGGGGGAGTCGATACGCAGTATTTT.

V is TRBV7-8 and J is TRBJ2-7; 12 bases align to TRBD2. The J segment lost 3 bases and the V segment lost 3 bases, leaving 3 bases of the junction unmatched. Germline assignment: CDR1 SGHVS and CDR2 FQNEAQ. The CDR3 extends over 15 amino acids. In nucleotides, the CDR3 is TGTGCCAGCAGCTTGGGACTAGCGGGCATCTACGAGCAGTACTTC. It codes for CASSLGLAGIYEQYF. Based on the CDR3 plus reference TRBV7-8 and TRBJ2-7, the full variable domain is GAGVSQSPRYKVAKRGQDVALRCDPISGHVSLFWYQQALGQGPEFLTYFQNEAQLDKSGLPSDRFFAERPEGSVSTLKIQRTQQEDSAVYLCASSLGLAGIYEQYFGPGTRLTVT.

J is TRBJ2-7 and V is TRBV6-5; D is uncertain. The V end lost 7 bases, the J end lost 6 bases, and 10 bases lay between the germline ends. The germline CDR1 and CDR2 sequences are MNHEY and SVGAGI. The CDR3 runs 11 residues. CDR3 coding DNA: TGTGCCAGCACCCAAACAACCGAGCAGTACTTC. Its protein product is CASTQTTEQYF.

The rearrangement joins TRBV19 to TRBJ2-1; no reliable D call. The CDR3 runs to 14 residues. Germline CDR1 is LNHDA and CDR2 is SQIVND (reference sequence). Trimming left V 3 bases short and J 4 bases short, with 10 bases between. CDR3 amino acids: CASSILSTYNEQFF. For the CDR3, the DNA is TGTGCCAGTAGTATTCTCTCCACTTACAATGAGCAGTTCTTC.

This chain connects TRBV6-6 to TRBJ1-6, with D tentatively TRBD1 (5 bases). Trimming took 0 bases from V and 6 from J, leaving 12 bases between them. This CDR3 is 16 amino acids long. Germline V lookup: CDR1 MNHNY, CDR2 SVGAGI (reference sequence). CDR3 sequence (DNA): TGTGCCAGCAGTTACTCGTCCCAAAGGGGTAATTCACCCCTCCACTTT. Its translation: CASSYSSQRGNSPLHF.

The gene calls are TRBV2 and TRBJ2-5, with 14 bases matching TRBD2. This CDR3 region has 19 residues. V was pared by 7 bases and J by 4 bases, with 17 bases of the junction left unmatched. CDR1 is SNHLY and CDR2 is FYNNEI in the germline V gene. The CDR3 nucleotides read TGTGCCAGCAATTCCCGGGGGACTAGCGGGAGTGGGAGGGGAGAGACCCAGTACTTC. Its translation: CASNSRGTSGSGRGETQYF.

CDR3 nucleotides: TGTGCCACCAGTGATGCGGACAGACTTCTGAGTGAGCAGTTCTTC. This encodes CATSDADRLLSEQFF. The chain links TRBV24-1 to TRBJ2-1, with a possible D match to TRBD1 (6 bases). The length of the CDR3 is 15 residues. Trimming cost V 3 bases and J 9 bases, with 17 bases left between them. Germline CDR1 KGHDR, CDR2 SFDVKD.

This clone was seen a few times. J is TRBJ2-3 and V is TRBV2; maybe TRBD1 (6 bases). V lost 4 bases to trimming and J lost 5 bases, with 13 bases between them. From germline, CDR1 is SNHLY and CDR2 FYNNEI. The CDR3 is made up of 14 amino acids. CDR3 protein: CASSVGGPGDTQYF. Here the CDR3 DNA reads TGTGCCAGCAGTGTTGGGGGCCCGGGAGATACGCAGTATTTT.

The count of this clone is one. V and J are TRBV6-6 and TRBJ1-1; D might be TRBD1 (5 bases). This CDR3 region has 15 residues. The germline V gene has CDR1 MNHNY and CDR2 SVGAGI (reference sequence). The V end was cut by 4 bases, the J end by 1 base, with 13 bases between. The CDR3 DNA reads as TGTGCCAGCAGTTGGACCGGGACTTGGAACACTGAAGCTTTCTTT. It translates to CASSWTGTWNTEAFF.

The chain is built from TRBV19 and TRBJ2-5, with 10 bases fitting TRBD1. V shed 4 bases, J shed 4 bases, and the junction held 6 bases outside the gene matches. This CDR3 comprises 15 residues. In germline, CDR1 is LNHDA, CDR2 SQIVND (reference sequence). The CDR3: CASSRGQGIRETQYF. CDR3 bases: TGTGCCAGTAGTAGGGGACAGGGGATTCGAGAGACCCAGTACTTC.

This sequence joins TRBV29-1 and TRBJ1-4, with 7 bases matching TRBD1. The V gene end was trimmed by 7 bases and the J gene end by 7 bases; junction bases not matched to a gene: 6. Germline values: CDR1 SQVTM, CDR2 ANQGSEA. The CDR3 is 12 amino acids. CDR3 protein: CSGGTAGEKLFF. In DNA form, the CDR3 reads TGCAGCGGTGGGACAGCGGGTGAAAAACTGTTTTTT.

The chain recombines TRBV5-4 with TRBJ1-2; D possibly corresponds to TRBD1 (6 bases). Per germline, CDR1 SGHNT and CDR2 YYREEE (reference sequence). Trimming took 5 bases from V and 6 from J, leaving 17 bases between them. The CDR3 loop spans 14 amino acids. The CDR3 spells CASRPPAGVDGYTF. For the CDR3, the DNA is TGTGCCAGCAGACCGCCCGCAGGGGTCGATGGCTACACCTTC.

The chain is built from TRBV29-1 and TRBJ2-5, with 10 bases identical to TRBD1. In germline, CDR1 is SQVTM, CDR2 ANQGSEA. The CDR3 is made up of 14 amino acids. J was trimmed by 2 bases and V by 1 base; bases with no gene match: 1. CDR3 coding DNA: TGCAGCGTTGAAGGGGGACAGGGGCAAGAGACCCAGTACTTC. Protein product: CSVEGGQGQETQYF.